What follows are 24 T cell receptor beta chains derived from one specimen sequenced in a study of blood T cells in healthy people across ages (dated by TCRdb to between 2014 and 2016). The library came from 5' RACE. The data were produced on an Illumina HiSeq 2500. A second PCR of about 6 to 11 cycles was run with a J-beta primer mix and a sample-barcoded 5' primer. The raw public reads went through TCRdb reprocessing: fastp at Q25, MiXCR clone calling, in-frame beta chains kept. Identical CDR3 protein sequences are pooled into one entry, listed with their most common genes and DNA. The sample records 590,000 or so distinct CDR3 sequences, approximately 30% of which are singletons. Roughly 14% of the sample lies in the top ten. The sequenced material came from blood. The receptors here all came from a woman older than 75 in good health.

As regards this clonotype: A junction boundary mismatches the germline segment, possibly from a read error. The rearrangement links TRBV7-9 to TRBJ2-2; D remains ambiguous. The CDR3 covers 17 residues. Germline values: CDR1 SEHNR, CDR2 FQNEAQ (reference sequence). In nucleotides, the CDR3 is TGTGCCGGCAGCCTCGGCCACGGAGCGTCCCCCACCGGGGAGCTGTTTTTT. Protein: CAGSLGHGASPTGELFF.

This clonotype was counted only a few times. The CDR3 DNA follows: TGTGCCAGCAGTGGGGACCGCAGTAATCAGCCCCAGCATTTT. Its translation: CASSGDRSNQPQHF. The rearrangement links TRBV2 to TRBJ1-5, with D maybe TRBD1 (5 bases). V gave up 4 bases and J gave up 4 bases, with 11 bases separating them. Germline CDR1 is SNHLY and CDR2 is FYNNEI. This CDR3 is 14 amino acids long.

Ten or more counts support this clonotype. This chain connects TRBV20-1 to TRBJ2-1; 10 nucleotides agree with TRBD2. The CDR3 contains 15 residues. From germline, CDR1 is DFQATT and CDR2 SNEGSKA (reference sequence). V lost 3 bases and J lost 6; bases outside the gene matches: 8. Here the CDR3 reads CSARTPSGGGNEQFF. The CDR3 coding sequence is TGCAGTGCTAGGACCCCTAGCGGGGGAGGCAATGAGCAGTTCTTC.

The chain carries TRBV7-2 and TRBJ2-1; maybe TRBD2 (5 bases). The CDR3 loop spans 13 amino acids. The V and J ends lost 1 base and 12 bases respectively, with 13 bases between them. Germline CDR1 and CDR2: SGHTA and FQGNSA. In DNA, the CDR3 is TGTGCCAGCAGCTTAGATGTAGCGCCACGGCAGTTCTTC. Its translation: CASSLDVAPRQFF.

This clonotype appeared a single time. V usage is TRBV27 and J usage is TRBJ2-6; D unclear. Trimming took off 6 bases at V and 4 bases at J, with 10 bases between the two ends. The CDR3 totals 14 residues. In germline, CDR1 is MNHEY, CDR2 SMNVEV (reference sequence). For the CDR3, the DNA is TGTGCCAGCAGCCCCGTGGACGGGGCCAACGTCCTGACTTTC. It codes for CASSPVDGANVLTF.

This clonotype showed up just once. The chain uses TRBV20-1 and TRBJ2-1, with 7 nucleotides matching TRBD1. The germline gives CDR1 DFQATT, CDR2 SNEGSKA (reference sequence). The CDR3 consists of 14 residues. Trimming cost V 2 bases and J 8 bases; bases outside gene matches: 9. This CDR3 reads CSARNRIGGDEQFF. Written as DNA, the CDR3 is TGCAGTGCTAGAAATCGCATAGGGGGCGATGAGCAGTTCTTC.

V gene TRBV11-1 combines with J gene TRBJ1-6, with a possible D match to TRBD1 (5 bases). Germline V lookup: CDR1 SGHAT, CDR2 FQDESV (reference sequence). With 5 bases removed from V and 8 bases from J, the gap between germline ends came to 13 bases. This CDR3 region has 14 residues. The CDR3 loop is CASSAREGHSPLHF. CDR3 DNA sequence: TGTGCCAGCAGCGCCCGCGAGGGGCATTCACCCCTCCACTTT.

As to this clonotype: The CDR3 carries no conserved terminal phenylalanine or tryptophan, so it likely arises from a read error. The V gene is TRBV9, the J gene TRBJ2-5, with TRBD1 matching over 8 bases. The DNA end favors TRBJ2-7, so the J call may be wrong. In germline, CDR1 is SGDLS, CDR2 YYNGEE. This CDR3 contains 16 residues. CDR3 nucleotides: TGTGCCAGCAGCGTAGCAGGGGGCAGGAGTGAATACGAGCAGTACTAC. Residues: CASSVAGGRSEYEQYY.

J is TRBJ1-1 and V is TRBV4-2; D remains ambiguous. This CDR3 has 15 amino acids. V was clipped by 0 bases and J by 5 bases, with 13 bases between them. Per germline, CDR1 LGHNA and CDR2 YNFKEQ. CDR3 protein: CASSQEMDWETEAFF. In DNA, the CDR3 is TGTGCCAGCAGCCAAGAGATGGACTGGGAAACTGAAGCTTTCTTT.

As for this clonotype: This may stem from a read error, because a much larger clone lies one nucleotide away. V is TRBV6-5 and J is TRBJ2-7; perhaps TRBD2 as D (5 bases). Trimming shortened V by 10 bases and J by 0 bases, and 16 bases separated the two germline ends. This CDR3 has 14 residues. Germline V gene data show CDR1 as MNHEY and CDR2 as SVGAGI. CDR3 protein: CANGRLGSSYEQYF. The CDR3 region has the DNA TGTGCCAACGGTAGACTGGGGAGCTCCTACGAGCAGTACTTC.

This clonotype was detected many times. J is TRBJ2-7 and V is TRBV20-1; 9 bases are shared with TRBD2. This CDR3 comprises 14 residues. Looked up from germline, CDR1 is DFQATT and CDR2 is SNEGSKA (reference sequence). With 4 bases clipped from V and 1 base from J, the junction kept 5 bases outside the gene matches. The chain's CDR3 is CSATGRGGSYEQYF. In DNA form, the CDR3 reads TGCAGTGCTACAGGGCGGGGGGGTTCCTACGAGCAGTACTTC.

This clonotype was observed many times. The chain couples TRBV7-8 to TRBJ1-1, with a weak D call TRBD1 (6 bases). The CDR3 covers 12 residues. From germline, CDR1 is SGHVS and CDR2 FQNEAQ. Trimming removed 5 bases at V and 9 bases at J, with 13 bases between. The CDR3 DNA is TGTGCCAGCAGCGTTGACAGGCATAAAGCTTTCTTT. Amino acids: CASSVDRHKAFF.

The chain recombines TRBV5-1 with TRBJ2-1; TRBD2 might be the D (6 bases). The CDR3 is 15 amino acids. V lost 0 bases and J 6 bases, leaving 13 bases between the germline ends. Germline loops: CDR1 SGHRS, CDR2 YFSETQ. The CDR3 DNA follows: TGCGCCAGCAGCTTGGTTTGGGTGGGAGGCAATGAGCAGTTCTTC. This translates into CASSLVWVGGNEQFF.

This clonotype was detected many times. The chain employs TRBV12-3 or TRBV12-4 and TRBJ1-1; TRBD1 matches at 7 bases. V was clipped by 4 bases and J by 9 bases; unmatched bases: 8. The CDR3 contains 13 residues. CDR3 sequence: CASSSIGTDKAFF. The CDR3 DNA sequence: TGTGCCAGCAGTTCGATAGGGACAGACAAAGCTTTCTTT.

With respect to this clonotype: A much larger clone differs by one base, so this may be a read error. Without the conserved terminal phenylalanine or tryptophan, this CDR3 likely stems from a read error. This rearrangement joins TRBV10-3 to TRBJ1-1, with TRBD1 matching over 8 bases. Germline V CDR1 and CDR2: ENHRY, SYGVKD. The CDR3 runs 13 residues. V dropped 11 bases and J dropped 0; count of bases not matched to a gene: 5. The CDR3 is CAGQGAMNTEAFS. CDR3 DNA: TGTGCCGGACAGGGAGCCATGAACACTGAAGCTTTCTCT.

About this clonotype itself: A much larger clone differs from this one at a single base, so this may be a read error. The V gene is TRBV30, the J gene TRBJ1-2; D may be TRBD1 (5 bases). The CDR3 spans 14 residues. Germline V gene sequence: CDR1 GTSNPN, CDR2 SVGIG (reference sequence). The V end lost 1 base, the J end lost 6 bases, and 15 bases lay between the germline ends. CDR3 residues: CAWSGDGQGDGYTF. The CDR3 DNA sequence: TGTGCCTGGAGTGGGGACGGGCAAGGGGATGGCTACACCTTC.

This clonotype has ten or more counts. This chain joins TRBV5-1 and TRBJ2-1; 9 bases fit TRBD2. In germline, CDR1 is SGHRS, CDR2 YFSETQ. The V and J ends lost 4 bases and 3 bases, in that order; junction bases with no gene match: 11. The CDR3 covers 17 residues. CDR3 loop: CASSPRGSGGLYNEQFF. The CDR3 DNA is TGCGCCAGCAGCCCCCGGGGTAGCGGGGGCCTCTACAATGAGCAGTTCTTC.

At least ten counts were recorded for this clonotype. The gene calls are TRBV2 and TRBJ1-2; TRBD1 matches at 10 bases. The CDR3 is made up of 15 amino acids. Germline assignment: CDR1 SNHLY and CDR2 FYNNEI. J lost 2 bases, V lost 6 bases, and 6 bases had no gene match. The CDR3 DNA sequence: TGTGCCAGCAGCCTAGACAGGGGGCGAAACTATGGCTACACCTTC. It translates to CASSLDRGRNYGYTF.

This chain connects TRBV7-9 to TRBJ2-6; D is unclear. Deletions cut 6 bases from V and 0 bases from J, with 12 bases between. This CDR3 comprises 16 residues. The V gene's germline CDR1 is SEHNR and CDR2 FQNEAQ (reference sequence). The CDR3 region is CASSSPGFSGANVLTF. CDR3 sequence (DNA): TGTGCCAGCAGTTCCCCCGGCTTCTCTGGGGCCAACGTCCTGACTTTC.

This clonotype appeared many times. V and J are TRBV7-3 and TRBJ1-5; possible D gene TRBD1, 5 bases. V lost 1 base and J 9 bases, leaving 13 bases between the germline ends. The CDR3 runs 14 residues. The germline V gene encodes CDR1 SGHTA and CDR2 FQGTGA. The CDR3 sequence is CASSLRQRTGPQHF. The CDR3 DNA is TGTGCCAGCAGCTTAAGACAGCGCACGGGGCCCCAGCATTTT.

As to this clonotype: A much larger clone is a single base away; this may be a read error. V usage is TRBV12-3 or TRBV12-4 and J usage is TRBJ2-1; D might be TRBD1 or TRBD2, each matching 6 bases. Trimming stripped 3 bases from V and 9 bases from J, with 18 bases between. This CDR3 has 15 amino acids. CDR3 sequence (DNA): TGTGCCAGCAGTTTTAGGGGGGCGCGTCGGGTTGAGCAGTTCTTC. Translation: CASSFRGARRVEQFF.

Note on this clonotype: The junction departs from the called germline gene at one end, perhaps through a read error. V usage is TRBV9 and J usage is TRBJ2-7; no clear D. Germline V gene data show CDR1 as SGDLS and CDR2 as YYNGEE. The CDR3 consists of 14 residues. CDR3 sequence (DNA): TGTGGCAGCAGCGTAAGTCTAGACCGCTACGAGCAGTACTTC. Amino acid sequence: CGSSVSLDRYEQYF.

The chain has TRBV6-5 and TRBJ1-1; 12 bases match TRBD1. The V gene end was trimmed by 6 bases and the J gene end by 4 bases; junction bases not matched to a gene: 9. There are 16 residues in the CDR3. CDR1 MNHEY and CDR2 SVGAGI come from the germline V gene. The CDR3 coding sequence is TGTGCCAGCAGCTACCGGGGACAGGGGGCAGGCACTGAAGCTTTCTTT. Its translation is CASSYRGQGAGTEAFF.

The chain uses TRBV9 and TRBJ2-2; D gene unclear. Germline V gene lookup returns CDR1 SGDLS and CDR2 YYNGEE. The V end was cut by 3 bases, the J end by 7 bases, with 10 bases between. This CDR3 has 13 amino acids. The CDR3 region has the DNA TGTGCCAGCAGCGCCGTACGCGACGGGGAGCTGTTTTTT. Translating gives CASSAVRDGELFF.